The rows below give T cell receptor beta chains drawn from one sample of a study of blood T cell repertoires in COVID-19. Profiled with immunoSEQ multiplex PCR; TCRdb holds only in-frame clones, not every one. The sample has roughly 300,000 clones; about 86% are singletons. Sequences were obtained from peripheral blood. These receptors all stem from a woman aged 45 to 65 with acute or convalescent COVID-19. CDR3s include the opening cysteine and the closing phenylalanine or tryptophan. The D gene is left open where the match is weak. Clone size, where shown, is once, few, many, or a class for clones that have expanded.

CASSAWGDSNQPQHF	TGTGCCAGCAGTGCCTGGGGCGATAGCAATCAGCCCCAGCATTTT	TRBV2	TRBJ1-5	-	-
CASSPYSNQPQHF	TGTGCCAGCAGCCCTTATAGCAATCAGCCCCAGCATTTT	TRBV7-2	TRBJ1-5	-	few
CASSLGRTSGERGEQYF	TGTGCCAGCAGTTTAGGGAGGACTAGCGGGGAACGGGGAGAGCAGTACTTC	TRBV27	TRBJ2-7	TRBD2	-
CASSLGGTRSNEQFF	TGTGCCAGCAGCTTAGGGGGGACTAGATCGAATGAGCAGTTCTTC	TRBV7-9	TRBJ2-1	TRBD2	-
CATLSLRQGSTGELFF	TGTGCCACCCTTTCCTTGAGACAGGGAAGCACCGGGGAGCTGTTTTTT	TRBV7-9	TRBJ2-2	TRBD1	-
CASTAGGLWGSEAFF	TGTGCCAGTACCGCGGGGGGCCTCTGGGGGTCTGAAGCTTTCTTT	TRBV19	TRBJ1-1	-	-
CASSTQGARLGYTF	TGTGCCAGTAGTACACAGGGCGCCCGTCTTGGCTACACCTTC	TRBV19	TRBJ1-2	-	few
CASSQGLGGYYGYTF	TGTGCCAGCAGCCAAGGGCTGGGCGGGTACTATGGCTACACCTTC	TRBV4-2	TRBJ1-2	-	-
CASSPDRYTDTQYF	TGTGCCAGCAGCCCCGACAGGTACACAGATACGCAGTATTTT	TRBV5-4	TRBJ2-3	-	-
CASSHNSGEKLFF	TGCGCCAGCAGCCACAATTCGGGAGAAAAACTGTTTTTT	TRBV4-1	TRBJ1-4	-	-
CASSLLQGVSPLHF	TGTGCCAGCAGCTTGCTCCAGGGGGTTTCACCCCTCCACTTT	TRBV5-8	TRBJ1-6	TRBD1	-
CASSQGAGTYGYTF	TGTGCCAGCAGCCAGGGTGCGGGGACCTATGGCTACACCTTC	TRBV3-1/TRBV3-2	TRBJ1-2	-	once
CASSQGVDEQYF	TGTGCCAGCAGTCAGGGGGTCGACGAGCAGTACTTC	TRBV6-5	TRBJ2-7	TRBD1	-
CASSYPLAHEQFF	TGTGCCAGCAGTTACCCACTAGCTCACGAGCAGTTCTTC	TRBV27	TRBJ2-1	-	-
CASSFNRPGLEAFF	TGTGCCAGCAGTTTTAATCGCCCAGGGCTGGAAGCTTTCTTT	TRBV28	TRBJ1-1	-	few
CASSPREGGTEAFF	TGTGCCAGCAGCCCGAGGGAGGGGGGCACTGAAGCTTTCTTT	TRBV7-2	TRBJ1-1	-	-
CATRAPGNNEQFF	TGTGCCACCAGAGCCCCCGGGAACAATGAGCAGTTCTTC	TRBV24-1	TRBJ2-1	-	once
CASRPTGADTQYF	TGTGCCAGCAGACCTACAGGGGCAGATACGCAGTATTTT	TRBV14	TRBJ2-3	TRBD1	-
CASSEYGGAGGNEQFF	TGTGCCAGCAGTGAATACGGAGGGGCCGGGGGGAATGAGCAGTTCTTC	TRBV25-1	TRBJ2-1	TRBD2	-
CASSEGREADTQYF	TGTGCCAGCAGTGAGGGCAGGGAGGCAGATACGCAGTATTTT	TRBV6-4	TRBJ2-3	-	-
CATSDATSGNHEQFF	TGTGCCACCAGTGATGCCACTAGCGGGAACCATGAGCAGTTCTTC	TRBV24-1	TRBJ2-1	TRBD2	-
CSVEERHRGTDTQYF	TGCAGCGTTGAAGAAAGGCACAGGGGAACAGATACGCAGTATTTT	TRBV29-1	TRBJ2-3	TRBD1	-
CASSLRTSGGVDTQYF	TGTGCCAGCAGCTTGCGGACTAGCGGGGGGGTGGATACGCAGTATTTT	TRBV7-9	TRBJ2-3	TRBD2	-
CASSRQGSNQPQHF	TGTGCCAGCAGCCGACAGGGTAGCAATCAGCCCCAGCATTTT	TRBV9	TRBJ1-5	TRBD1	-
CASSQDSRGRQETQYF	TGTGCCAGCAGCCAAGATTCGCGGGGGAGGCAAGAGACCCAGTACTTC	TRBV3-1/TRBV3-2	TRBJ2-5	TRBD2	-
CASSPRGQGARTEAFF	TGTGCCAGTAGTCCCCGCGGCCAGGGGGCGAGGACTGAAGCTTTCTTT	TRBV19	TRBJ1-1	TRBD1	-
CASSLFGYNTEAFF	TGTGCCAGCAGCTTGTTCGGGTATAACACTGAAGCTTTCTTT	TRBV5-5	TRBJ1-1	-	-
CATSRDLVLASSYEQYF	TGTGCCACCAGCAGAGATTTGGTACTAGCGAGCTCCTACGAGCAGTACTTC	TRBV15	TRBJ2-7	TRBD2	-
CAWSVAGVRGNTIYF	TGTGCCTGGAGTGTCGCAGGGGTGAGGGGAAACACCATATATTTT	TRBV30	TRBJ1-3	-	-
CASSISTAGYNEQFF	TGTGCCAGTAGTATATCGACGGCGGGTTACAATGAGCAGTTCTTC	TRBV19	TRBJ2-1	-	-
CASSLGGLYGYTF	TGTGCCAGCAGCTTAGGGGGGCTCTATGGCTACACCTTC	TRBV11-2	TRBJ1-2	-	-
CASKTADTSSGNTIYF	TGTGCCAGCAAAACTGCCGACACGAGCTCTGGAAACACCATATATTTT	TRBV5-5	TRBJ1-3	-	-
CASSLSSSSYEQYF	TGTGCCAGCAGCTTATCCTCGAGCTCCTACGAGCAGTACTTC	TRBV7-2	TRBJ2-7	-	-
CASSGQERNEKLFF	TGTGCCAGCAGCGGACAGGAGAGAAATGAAAAACTGTTTTTT	TRBV2	TRBJ1-4	TRBD1	-
CASSLTGGYGYTF	TGTGCCAGCAGTCTTACTGGAGGCTATGGCTACACCTTC	TRBV28	TRBJ1-2	-	once
CATSRDVASGGNTIYF	TGTGCCACCAGCAGAGATGTGGCATCGGGTGGAAACACCATATATTTT	TRBV15	TRBJ1-3	-	once
CASSPSERGGNNEQFF	TGTGCCAGTAGTCCCTCAGAGCGGGGGGGCAACAATGAGCAGTTCTTC	TRBV19	TRBJ2-1	TRBD2	-
CASSLAVGDRGLGEAFF	TGTGCCAGCAGCTTAGCTGTTGGGGACAGGGGGCTGGGTGAAGCTTTCTTT	TRBV7-9	TRBJ1-1	TRBD1	-
CASSPDRAINYGYTF	TGTGCCAGCTCACCAGACAGAGCCATTAACTATGGCTACACCTTC	TRBV18	TRBJ1-2	-	-
CASSIGPGQAPFSGNTIYF	TGTGCCAGTAGTATCGGTCCGGGACAGGCTCCTTTCTCTGGAAACACCATATATTTT	TRBV19	TRBJ1-3	TRBD1	-
CASSLSSGDNEQFF	TGTGCCAGCAGCCTCAGTTCAGGGGACAATGAGCAGTTCTTC	TRBV2	TRBJ2-1	-	-
CASSPKDRRSTDTQYF	TGTGCCAGCAGCCCGAAAGACAGGCGAAGCACAGATACGCAGTATTTT	TRBV5-4	TRBJ2-3	-	-
CASSLSGTDTQYF	TGTGCCAGCAGTTTATCGGGGACAGATACGCAGTATTTT	TRBV12-3/TRBV12-4	TRBJ2-3	-	-
CASSLKHSGGASDTQYF	TGTGCCAGTAGTTTAAAACATAGCGGGGGGGCCTCAGATACGCAGTATTTT	TRBV19	TRBJ2-3	TRBD2	-
CAISDRVSTEAFF	TGTGCCATCAGCGACAGGGTCAGCACTGAAGCTTTCTTT	TRBV10-3	TRBJ1-1	TRBD1	-
CASSSRGQGNYGYTF	TGTGCCAGCAGCTCTCGAGGACAGGGCAACTATGGCTACACCTTC	TRBV9	TRBJ1-2	TRBD1	-
CASSSLATNTGELFF	TGTGCCAGCAGCTCCCTAGCGACGAACACCGGGGAGCTGTTTTTT	TRBV7-9	TRBJ2-2	-	-
CAWSTGNGNSPLHF	TGTGCCTGGAGTACAGGGAATGGGAATTCACCCCTCCACTTT	TRBV30	TRBJ1-6	-	few
CASSQMRGDTEAFF	TGTGCCAGCAGCCAAATGCGGGGGGACACTGAAGCTTTCTTT	TRBV3-1/TRBV3-2	TRBJ1-1	-	-
CASTVDRGGDTQYF	TGTGCCAGCACCGTGGACAGGGGGGGAGATACGCAGTATTTT	TRBV7-8	TRBJ2-3	TRBD1	-
CASTQGPANYGYTF	TGCGCCAGCACCCAGGGTCCGGCTAACTATGGCTACACCTTC	TRBV5-1	TRBJ1-2	-	-
CASSPPSFLAGGDREQFF	TGTGCCAGCAGTCCCCCGAGTTTTCTAGCGGGGGGTGACCGGGAGCAGTTCTTC	TRBV2	TRBJ2-1	TRBD2	-
CASSPPGTGFLDTIYF	TGTGCCAGCAGCCCGCCAGGGACAGGGTTTTTGGACACCATATATTTT	TRBV28	TRBJ1-3	TRBD1	-
CASSLLRTNTEAFF	TGTGCCAGCAGTTTACTTCGGACTAACACTGAAGCTTTCTTT	TRBV6-6	TRBJ1-1	-	-